The rows below give T cell receptor beta chains drawn from one sample of a study of neurological immune-mediated disorders. TCRdb itself ran the 5' RACE reads through MiXCR, one entry per CDR3 protein. This sample has some 66,000 distinct CDR3 sequences, with less than 5.5% found just once. The material sequenced was PBMCs. These TCRs come from a man between 25 and 39 years old with multiple sclerosis. The conserved cysteine and the conserved F or W are not part of the CDR3 here.

j_gene	v_gene	CDR3aa
TRBJ2-4	TRBV20-1	SAWQRGVAKNIQY
TRBJ1-1	TRBV20-1	SARSRDKNTEAF
TRBJ1-6	TRBV2	ASKLREMGDSPLH
TRBJ2-2	TRBV6-5	ASSSRQGEDTGELF
TRBJ2-3	TRBV20-1	SAYLMDTQY
TRBJ1-1	TRBV27	ASSLGGAWRAEAF
TRBJ1-2	TRBV7-2	ASSLTVRQTNYGYT
TRBJ1-1	TRBV5-1	ASSPGPPGTEAF
TRBJ1-2	TRBV20-1	SARAYQGAGYGYT
TRBJ2-1	TRBV7-6	ASSSGRVGEQF
TRBJ2-6	TRBV7-9	ASSFGAASSGANVLT
TRBJ1-1	TRBV5-5	ASSLAQGNTEAF
TRBJ1-2	TRBV24-1	ATSVGRAWGYT
TRBJ1-2	TRBV4-1	ASSHLGQDRGYT
TRBJ2-1	TRBV7-9	ASGSYNEQF
TRBJ1-3	TRBV5-1	ASSRWTGVSSGNTIY
TRBJ2-7	TRBV5-1	ASSEDPGRHEQY
TRBJ2-6	TRBV15	ATSDRRRTSSGANVLT